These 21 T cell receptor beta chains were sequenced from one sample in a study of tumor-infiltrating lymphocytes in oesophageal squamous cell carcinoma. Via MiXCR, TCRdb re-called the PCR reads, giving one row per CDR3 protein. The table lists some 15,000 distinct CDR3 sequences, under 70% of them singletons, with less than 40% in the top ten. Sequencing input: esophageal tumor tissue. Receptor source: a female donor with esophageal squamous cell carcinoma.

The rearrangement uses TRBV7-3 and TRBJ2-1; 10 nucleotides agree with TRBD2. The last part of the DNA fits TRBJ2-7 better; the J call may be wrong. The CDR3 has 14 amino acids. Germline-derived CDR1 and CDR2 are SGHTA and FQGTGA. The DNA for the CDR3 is TGTGCCAGCAGCCCCCAAGCGGGAGGGCCCGAGCAGTACTTC. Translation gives CASSPQAGGPEQYF.

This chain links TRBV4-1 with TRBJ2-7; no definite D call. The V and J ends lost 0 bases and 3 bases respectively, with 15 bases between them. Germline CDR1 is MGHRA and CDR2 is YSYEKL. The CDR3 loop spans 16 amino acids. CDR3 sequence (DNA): TGCGCCAGCAGCCAAGAACTGACATCGGAGAGCTACGAGCAGTACTTC. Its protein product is CASSQELTSESYEQYF.

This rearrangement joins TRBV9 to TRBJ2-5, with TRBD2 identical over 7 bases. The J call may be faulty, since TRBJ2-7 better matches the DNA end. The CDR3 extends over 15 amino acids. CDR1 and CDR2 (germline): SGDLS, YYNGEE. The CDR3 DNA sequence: TGTGCCAGCAGCCGGGGGGAGTTGCCCTCCTACGAGCAGTACTTC. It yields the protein CASSRGELPSYEQYF.

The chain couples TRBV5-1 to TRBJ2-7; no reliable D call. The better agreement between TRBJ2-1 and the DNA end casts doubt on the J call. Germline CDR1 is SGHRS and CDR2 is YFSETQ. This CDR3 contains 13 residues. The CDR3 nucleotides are TGCGCCAGCAGCTGGACGCCGGCATCTGAGCAGTTCTTC. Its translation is CASSWTPASEQFF.

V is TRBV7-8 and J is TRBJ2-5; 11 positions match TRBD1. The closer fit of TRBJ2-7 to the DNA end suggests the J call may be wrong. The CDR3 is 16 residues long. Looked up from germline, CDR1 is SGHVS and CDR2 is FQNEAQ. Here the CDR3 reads CATNSRRGQGGYEQYF. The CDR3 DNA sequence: TGTGCCACCAATAGTAGGCGGGGACAGGGGGGCTACGAGCAGTACTTC.

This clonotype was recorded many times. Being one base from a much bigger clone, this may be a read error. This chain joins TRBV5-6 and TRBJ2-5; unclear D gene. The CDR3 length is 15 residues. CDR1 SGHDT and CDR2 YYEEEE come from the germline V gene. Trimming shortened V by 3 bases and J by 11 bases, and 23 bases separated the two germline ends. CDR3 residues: CASSSPDDGYNEQYF. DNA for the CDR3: TGTGCCAGCAGCTCCCCGGACGACGGCTACAATGAGCAGTACTTC.

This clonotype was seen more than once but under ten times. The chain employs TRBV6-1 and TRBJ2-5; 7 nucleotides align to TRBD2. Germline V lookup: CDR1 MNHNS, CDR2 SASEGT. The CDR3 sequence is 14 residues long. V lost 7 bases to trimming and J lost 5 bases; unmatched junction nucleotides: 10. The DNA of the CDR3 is TGTGCCAGCACCAGGACTAGGGCCTCGGAGACCCAGTACTTC. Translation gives CASTRTRASETQYF.

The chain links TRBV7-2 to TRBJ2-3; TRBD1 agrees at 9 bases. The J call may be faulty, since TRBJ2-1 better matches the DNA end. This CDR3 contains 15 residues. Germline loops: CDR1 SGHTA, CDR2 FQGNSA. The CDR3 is CASMPGTGRHNEQFF. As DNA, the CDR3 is TGTGCCAGCATGCCAGGGACAGGGCGCCACAATGAGCAGTTCTTC.

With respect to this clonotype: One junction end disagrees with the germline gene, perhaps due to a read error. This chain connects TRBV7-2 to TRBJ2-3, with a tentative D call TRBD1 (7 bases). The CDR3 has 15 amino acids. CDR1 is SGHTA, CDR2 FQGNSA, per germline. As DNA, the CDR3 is TGTGCCAGCAGCTTACAGCAGGGGGGCTGGTCACCCCTCCACTTC. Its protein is CASSLQQGGWSPLHF.

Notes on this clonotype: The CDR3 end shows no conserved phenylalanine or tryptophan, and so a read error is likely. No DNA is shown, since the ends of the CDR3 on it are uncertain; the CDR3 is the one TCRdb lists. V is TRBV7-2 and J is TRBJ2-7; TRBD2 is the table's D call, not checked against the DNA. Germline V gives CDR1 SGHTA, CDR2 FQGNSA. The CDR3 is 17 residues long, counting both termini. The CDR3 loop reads CASSSGLVGYNEQFFGS.

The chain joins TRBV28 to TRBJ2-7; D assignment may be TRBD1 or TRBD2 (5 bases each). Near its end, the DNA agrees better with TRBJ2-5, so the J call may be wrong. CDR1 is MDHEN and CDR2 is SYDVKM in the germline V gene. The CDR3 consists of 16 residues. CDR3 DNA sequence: TGTGCCAGCAGTTCAACCCCGGGACCTAAGGGAGAGACCCAGTACTTC. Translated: CASSSTPGPKGETQYF.

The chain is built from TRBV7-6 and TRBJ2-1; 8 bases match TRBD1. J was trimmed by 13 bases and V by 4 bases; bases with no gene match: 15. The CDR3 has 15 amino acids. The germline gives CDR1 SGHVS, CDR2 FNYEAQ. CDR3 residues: CASSSSGGAGKTQFF. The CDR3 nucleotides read TGTGCCAGCAGCTCCTCAGGGGGCGCAGGGAAGACCCAGTTCTTC.

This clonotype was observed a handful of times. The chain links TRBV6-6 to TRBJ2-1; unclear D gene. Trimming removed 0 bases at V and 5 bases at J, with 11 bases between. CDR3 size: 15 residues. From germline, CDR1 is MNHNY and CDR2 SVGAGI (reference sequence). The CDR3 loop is CASSYSSRRDNEQFF. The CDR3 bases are TGTGCCAGCAGTTACTCGAGCAGGAGAGACAATGAGCAGTTCTTC.

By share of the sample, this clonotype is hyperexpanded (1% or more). The CDR3 sequence: CASSYSPTGNPYTF. CDR3 bases: TGTGCCAGCAGTTATTCCCCTACCGGCAACCCCTACACCTTC. This chain joins TRBV6-1 and TRBJ1-2, with D hard to call. The CDR3 runs 14 residues. The V end lost 5 bases, the J end lost 10 bases, and 20 bases lay between the germline ends. Germline values: CDR1 MNHNS, CDR2 SASEGT.

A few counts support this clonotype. The CDR3 protein is CASSLGGVGSEQYF. For the CDR3, the DNA is TGTGCCAGCAGCTTAGGAGGAGTAGGTTCCGAGCAGTACTTC. The chain links TRBV7-6 to TRBJ2-7; D not resolved. CDR1 and CDR2 (germline): SGHVS, FNYEAQ. CDR3 length: 14 residues. V was pared by 1 base and J by 6 bases, with 13 bases between. Full variable domain (remainder filled in from reference TRBV7-6 and TRBJ2-7): GAGVSQSPRYKVTKRGQDVALRCDPISGHVSLYWYRQALGQGPEFLTYFNYEAQQDKSGLPNDRFSAERPEGSISTLTIQRTEQRDSAMYRCASSLGGVGSEQYFGPGTRLTVT.

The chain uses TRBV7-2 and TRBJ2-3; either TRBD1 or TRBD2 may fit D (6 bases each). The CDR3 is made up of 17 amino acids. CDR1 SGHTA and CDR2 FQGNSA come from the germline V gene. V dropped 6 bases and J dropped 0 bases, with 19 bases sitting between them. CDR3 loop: CASRRGVGSPSTDTQYF. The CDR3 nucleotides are TGTGCCAGCAGAAGGGGGGTCGGCAGCCCTAGCACAGATACGCAGTATTTT. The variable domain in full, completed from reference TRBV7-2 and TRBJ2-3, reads GAGVSQSPSNKVTEKGKDVELRCDPISGHTALYWYRQSLGQGLEFLIYFQGNSAPDKSGLPSDRFSAERTGGSVSTLTIQRTQQEDSAVYLCASRRGVGSPSTDTQYFGPGTRLTVL.

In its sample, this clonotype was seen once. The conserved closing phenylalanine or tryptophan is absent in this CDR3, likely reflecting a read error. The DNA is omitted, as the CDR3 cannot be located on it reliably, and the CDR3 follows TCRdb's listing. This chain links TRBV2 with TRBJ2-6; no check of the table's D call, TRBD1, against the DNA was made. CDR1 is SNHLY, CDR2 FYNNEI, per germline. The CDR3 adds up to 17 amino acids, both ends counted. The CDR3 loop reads CASRRDSGSYNEQFFGA.

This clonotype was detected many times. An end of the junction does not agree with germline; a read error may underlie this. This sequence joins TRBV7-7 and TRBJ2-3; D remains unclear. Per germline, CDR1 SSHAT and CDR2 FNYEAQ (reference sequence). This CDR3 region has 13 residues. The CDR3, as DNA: TGTGCTAGCAGCTTAAGCGGCACAGATACGCAGTATTTT. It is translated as CASSLSGTDTQYF.

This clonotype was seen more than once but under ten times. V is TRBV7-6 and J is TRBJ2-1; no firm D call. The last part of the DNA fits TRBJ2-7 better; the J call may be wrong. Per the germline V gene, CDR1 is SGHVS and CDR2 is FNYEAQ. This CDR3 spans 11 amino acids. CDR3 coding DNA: TGTGCCAGCAGCTTAGTGGACGAGCAGTACTTC. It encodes CASSLVDEQYF.

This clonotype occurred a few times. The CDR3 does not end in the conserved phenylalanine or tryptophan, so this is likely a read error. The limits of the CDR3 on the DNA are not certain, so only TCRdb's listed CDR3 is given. The CDR3: CASSPRTSGAPTSSTSGQ. The V gene is TRBV7-3, the J gene TRBJ1-1. The CDR3 spans 18 amino acids, including both terminal residues. Germline values: CDR1 SGHTA, CDR2 FQGTGA.

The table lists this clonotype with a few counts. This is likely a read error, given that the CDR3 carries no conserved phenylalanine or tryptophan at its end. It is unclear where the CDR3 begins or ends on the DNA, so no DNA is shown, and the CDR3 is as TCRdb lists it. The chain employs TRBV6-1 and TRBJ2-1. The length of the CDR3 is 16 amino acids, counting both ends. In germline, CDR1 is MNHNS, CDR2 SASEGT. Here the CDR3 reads CASSEALGPHEQYFGS.